This paragraph reports one T cell receptor beta chain. No antigen is known for it. The source of the sample is a study of cytomegalovirus exposure and HLA in healthy donors. Overall study: Unique TCRs from HLA-typed donors, some 85 million of them, were held in an early data release. Study results and limitations: Sequencing probably produced one cluster of sequence variants that were highly shared. A few CMV-associated chains were confirmed in vitro to be specific for CMV antigens. The study flagged some 170 TCR beta chains as cytomegalovirus-associated.

PCR used 60 Vbeta primers and 13 Jbeta primers. Repertoires were generated with immunoSEQ multiplex PCR, while TCRdb's copy carries only in-frame clones and drops some. The sample consists of 130,000 to 150,000 clones, around 10% of them appearing once. There are 15 residues in the CDR3. Germline V gene sequence: CDR1 SGHTA, CDR2 FQGNSA. V shed 5 bases and J 0 bases; nucleotides not matched to a gene: 5. The sequenced material came from PBMCs. The V call is TRBV7-2, the J call TRBJ1-1; 8 bases are a match to TRBD1. This TCR came from a male donor in good health and CMV-seronegative. In nucleotides, the CDR3 is TGTGCCAGCAGCCCCGGGGACAGGATGAACACTGAAGCTTTCTTT. Amino acid sequence: CASSPGDRMNTEAFF.